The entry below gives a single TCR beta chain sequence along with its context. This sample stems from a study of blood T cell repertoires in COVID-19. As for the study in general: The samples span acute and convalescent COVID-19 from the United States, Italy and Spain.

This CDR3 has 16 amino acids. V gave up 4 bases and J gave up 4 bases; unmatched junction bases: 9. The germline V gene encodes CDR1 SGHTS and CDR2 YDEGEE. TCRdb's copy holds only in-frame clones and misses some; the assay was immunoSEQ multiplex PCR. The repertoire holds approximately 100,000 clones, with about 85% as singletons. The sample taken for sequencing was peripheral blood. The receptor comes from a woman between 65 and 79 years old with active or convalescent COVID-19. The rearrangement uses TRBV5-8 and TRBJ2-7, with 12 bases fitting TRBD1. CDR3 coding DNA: TGTGCCAGCAGCCGACGTGTGGGACAGGGGGCTTACGAGCAGTACTTC. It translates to CASSRRVGQGAYEQYF.